The rows below give T cell receptor beta chains drawn from one sample of a study of T-cell reconstitution after alpha-beta-depleted transplantation in children. A single record per CDR3 protein comes from TCRdb applying MiXCR to the PCR reads. The repertoire holds 300,000 to 400,000 distinct CDR3 sequences, with 15% to 20% as singletons. Material: PBMCs, mostly from graft donor cells, obtained 360 days after TCRalphabeta/CD19-depleted stem cell transplant. The receptors derive from a male patient between 2 and 10 years old who had a stem cell transplant for acute lymphoblastic leukemia, so the T cells may come from the graft donor. CDR3s include the opening cysteine and the closing phenylalanine or tryptophan. A D gene is named only where the DNA matches it firmly. Some rows mark clone size as missing; the rest say once, few, many or name a class of expanded clone.

d_call	v_call	clone_size	j_call	cdr3_nt	cdr3_aa
.	TRBV7-8	few	TRBJ2-1	TGTGCCAGCAGCTCGGAACAGGGAGATACCTCCTACAATGAGCAGTTCTTC	CASSSEQGDTSYNEQFF
.	TRBV5-1	.	TRBJ2-1	TGCGCCAGCAGCTTGGGTGTCGGGAGCGATGAGCAGTTCTTC	CASSLGVGSDEQFF
.	TRBV10-3	few	TRBJ2-3	TGTGCCATCAGCCCGAGGGGGGGGAGCAGCACAGATACGCAGTATTTT	CAISPRGGSSTDTQYF
.	TRBV6-1	few	TRBJ1-4	TGTGCCAGCAGAGAGGTTTTTAAAGAAAAACTGTTTTTT	CASREVFKEKLFF
.	TRBV27	few	TRBJ1-5	TGTGCCAGCAGACCTGACAGGACCTCTAGCAATCAGCCCCAGCATTTT	CASRPDRTSSNQPQHF
TRBD1	TRBV24-1	few	TRBJ2-7	TGTGCCACCAGTGCCTCGGGACAGGGTTGGTACGAGCAGTACTTC	CATSASGQGWYEQYF
.	TRBV5-1	.	TRBJ2-3	TGCGCCAGCAGCTTGGGGGCTAGCCGGGATACGCAGTATTTT	CASSLGASRDTQYF
.	TRBV20-1	.	TRBJ2-7	TGCAGTGCTACGGGCCCTCGGGACGAGCAGTACTTC	CSATGPRDEQYF
.	TRBV6-1	few	TRBJ2-3	TGTGCCAGCAGAAGGGACGGAGACACAGATACGCAGTATTTT	CASRRDGDTDTQYF
.	TRBV24-1	few	TRBJ2-3	TGTGCCACCAGTGATCCCGGGACTAGCACAGATACGCAGTATTTT	CATSDPGTSTDTQYF
.	TRBV7-2	.	TRBJ2-7	TGTGCCAGCATGTCCGGAGGAGGACCCAGGGGCGAGCAGTACTTC	CASMSGGGPRGEQYF
.	TRBV10-3	many	TRBJ2-3	TGTGCCATCAGTGAGTCAACCCTCACAGATACGCAGTATTTT	CAISESTLTDTQYF
TRBD2	TRBV10-3	.	TRBJ2-7	TGTGCCATCGGCGGGAGAATCTCCTACGAGCAGTACTTC	CAIGGRISYEQYF
.	TRBV19	.	TRBJ2-7	TGTGCCAGTAGTATTGTGGGCGGTGGGGAGTACGAGCAGTACTTC	CASSIVGGGEYEQYF
TRBD2	TRBV20-1	.	TRBJ2-1	TGCAGTGCCGGGACTAGCGGGCCTTCCTACAATGAGCAGTTCTTC	CSAGTSGPSYNEQFF
TRBD1	TRBV5-5	.	TRBJ2-7	TGTGCCAGCCACCCCGGGACAGGGCCCTACGAGCAGTACTTC	CASHPGTGPYEQYF
.	TRBV20-1	.	TRBJ2-4	TGCAGTGCTAGTCTGGCGGGACACAAAAACATTCAGTACTTC	CSASLAGHKNIQYF
.	TRBV4-2	.	TRBJ2-1	TGTGCCAGCAGCCAGGGAGGGGGGGAGAACAATGAGCAGTTCTTC	CASSQGGGENNEQFF
TRBD1	TRBV10-3	few	TRBJ2-5	TGTGCCACCAATGGACAGGGGGCACAAGAGACCCAGTACTTC	CATNGQGAQETQYF
TRBD1	TRBV4-2	few	TRBJ1-5	TGTGCCAGCAGCCAAGAAGGGACGACAGGGTTGTTTCAGCCCCAGCATTTT	CASSQEGTTGLFQPQHF
TRBD2	TRBV12-3/TRBV12-4	.	TRBJ2-1	TGTGCCAGCAGTTTAGAAGGACTAGCTAACGATGAGCAGTTCTTC	CASSLEGLANDEQFF
.	TRBV4-1	.	TRBJ1-5	TGCGCCAGCAGCCAAGATCCCTCCGCGTTTAGCAATCAGCCCCAGCATTTT	CASSQDPSAFSNQPQHF
TRBD1	TRBV4-3	few	TRBJ2-5	TGCGCCAGCAGCCAAACAACCGGGACAGGGATCGAGACCCAGTACTTC	CASSQTTGTGIETQYF
.	TRBV10-3	few	TRBJ1-1	TGTGCCATCAGGGGAGGCAGGGTGGCGACTGAAGCTTTCTTT	CAIRGGRVATEAFF
.	TRBV4-1	.	TRBJ2-7	TGCGCCAGCAGTCAGGTCAGGGAGACGTACGAGCAGTACTTC	CASSQVRETYEQYF
.	TRBV7-8	.	TRBJ2-6	TGTGCCAGCAGCACTCCGTCAGGGTTTGCTGGGGCCAACGTCCTGACTTTC	CASSTPSGFAGANVLTF
TRBD2	TRBV4-2	few	TRBJ2-7	TGTGCCAGCAGCCAAGACCCGACTAGCTTCCCCTACGAGCAGTACTTC	CASSQDPTSFPYEQYF
.	TRBV7-9	few	TRBJ1-5	TGTGCCAGCGGCGGACCGACTGACTCTAATCAGCCCCAGCATTTT	CASGGPTDSNQPQHF
TRBD2	TRBV11-1	few	TRBJ2-1	TGTGCCAGCAGCCCGAGGATGAGTATGACTAGCCGCCTCAGCTCCTACAATGAGCAGTTCTTC	CASSPRMSMTSRLSSYNEQFF
.	TRBV7-8	.	TRBJ2-3	TGTGCCAGCAGCTTTTTTCGGGAACAGACAGATACGCAGTATTTT	CASSFFREQTDTQYF
.	TRBV30	few	TRBJ2-2	TGTGCCTGGAGTGTGCGACCAACCGGGGAGCTGTTTTTT	CAWSVRPTGELFF
TRBD2	TRBV2	few	TRBJ2-1	TGTGCCAGCCTTACTCCGGGACTAGCGGGTTATGAGCAGTTCTTC	CASLTPGLAGYEQFF
TRBD1	TRBV28	.	TRBJ1-5	TGTGCCAGCAGTTTATGCTGCGACAGGGGTCAGCCCCAGCATTTT	CASSLCCDRGQPQHF
.	TRBV11-1	.	TRBJ1-3	TGTGCCAGCAGCTTGAACCTAGCTTGGGACGCTGGCTCTGGAAACACCATATATTTT	CASSLNLAWDAGSGNTIYF
TRBD1	TRBV18	few	TRBJ2-3	TGTGCCAGCTCACCCCTACAGGGGCGCACAGATACGCAGTATTTT	CASSPLQGRTDTQYF
.	TRBV5-1	.	TRBJ2-7	TGCGCCAGCAGCTTGGGTCGCCCCGGGGGATTTTACGAGCAGTACTTC	CASSLGRPGGFYEQYF
TRBD1	TRBV5-1	few	TRBJ1-2	TGCGCCAGCAGCGCCTACAGGGGGCAGGGCTATGGCTACACCTTC	CASSAYRGQGYGYTF
TRBD1	TRBV4-3	few	TRBJ2-5	TGCGCCAGCAGCCAAGGACCAGGGACAGGACAAGAGACCCAGTACTTC	CASSQGPGTGQETQYF
.	TRBV12-3/TRBV12-4	few	TRBJ2-6	TGTGCCAGCAGTACCGGGACGGGCTCGCAGTTTGTCTCTGGGGCCAACGTCCTGACTTTC	CASSTGTGSQFVSGANVLTF
.	TRBV28	many	TRBJ2-3	TGTGCCAGCAGACTAGCAAGCACAGATACGCAGTATTTT	CASRLASTDTQYF
TRBD2	TRBV20-1	few	TRBJ2-3	TGCAGTGCTACTAGCGGGGAATACACAGATACGCAGTATTTT	CSATSGEYTDTQYF